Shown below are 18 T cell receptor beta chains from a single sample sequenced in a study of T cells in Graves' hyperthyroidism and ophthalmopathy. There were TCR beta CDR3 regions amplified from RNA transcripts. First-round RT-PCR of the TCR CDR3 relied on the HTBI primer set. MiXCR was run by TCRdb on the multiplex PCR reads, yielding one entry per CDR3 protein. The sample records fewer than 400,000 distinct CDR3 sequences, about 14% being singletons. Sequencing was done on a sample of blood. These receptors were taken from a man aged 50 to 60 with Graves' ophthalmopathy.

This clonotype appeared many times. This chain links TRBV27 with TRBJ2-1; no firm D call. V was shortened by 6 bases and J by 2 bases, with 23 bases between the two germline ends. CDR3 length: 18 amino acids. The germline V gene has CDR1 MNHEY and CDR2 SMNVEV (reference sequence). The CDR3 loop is CASRKEVWGPSTYNEQFF. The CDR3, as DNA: TGTGCCAGCAGAAAAGAGGTGTGGGGTCCCTCAACCTACAATGAGCAGTTCTTC.

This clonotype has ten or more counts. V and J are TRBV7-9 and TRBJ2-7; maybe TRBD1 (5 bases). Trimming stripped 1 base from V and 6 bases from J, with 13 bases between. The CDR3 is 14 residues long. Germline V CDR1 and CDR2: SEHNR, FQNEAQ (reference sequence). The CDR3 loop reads CASSLEGREGEQYF. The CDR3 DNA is TGTGCCAGCAGCTTAGAAGGCAGGGAAGGCGAGCAGTACTTC.

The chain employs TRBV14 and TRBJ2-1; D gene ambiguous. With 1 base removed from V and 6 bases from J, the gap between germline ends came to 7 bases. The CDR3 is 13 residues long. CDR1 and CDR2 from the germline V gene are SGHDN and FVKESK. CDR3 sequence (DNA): TGTGCCAGCAGCCAAGTACCTAGCAATGAGCAGTTCTTC. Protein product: CASSQVPSNEQFF.

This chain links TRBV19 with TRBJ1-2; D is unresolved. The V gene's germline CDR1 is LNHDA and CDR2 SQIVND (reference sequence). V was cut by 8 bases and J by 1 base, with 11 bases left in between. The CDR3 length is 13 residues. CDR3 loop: CASRFGVNYGYTF. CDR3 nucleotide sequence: TGTGCCAGTCGGTTTGGGGTTAACTATGGCTACACCTTC. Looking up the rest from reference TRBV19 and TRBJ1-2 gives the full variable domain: DGGITQSPKYLFRKEGQNVTLSCEQNLNHDAMYWYRQDPGQGLRLIYYSQIVNDFQKGDIAEGYSVSREKKESFPLTVTSAQKNPTAFYLCASRFGVNYGYTFGSGTRLTVV.

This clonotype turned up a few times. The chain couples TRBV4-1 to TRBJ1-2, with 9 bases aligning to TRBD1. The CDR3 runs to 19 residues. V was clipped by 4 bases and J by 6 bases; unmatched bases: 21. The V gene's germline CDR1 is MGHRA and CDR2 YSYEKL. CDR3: CASSRLPGTGYQMNHGYTF. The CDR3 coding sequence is TGCGCCAGCAGCCGATTACCCGGGACAGGGTATCAGATGAATCATGGCTACACCTTC.

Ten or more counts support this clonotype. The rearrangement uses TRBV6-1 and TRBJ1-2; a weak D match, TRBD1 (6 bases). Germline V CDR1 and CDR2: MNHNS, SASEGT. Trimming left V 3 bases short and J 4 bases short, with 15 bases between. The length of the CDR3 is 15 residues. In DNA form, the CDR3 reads TGTGCCAGCAGTGAGGGGAGGGGGGGGAGCTATGGCTACACCTTC. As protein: CASSEGRGGSYGYTF.

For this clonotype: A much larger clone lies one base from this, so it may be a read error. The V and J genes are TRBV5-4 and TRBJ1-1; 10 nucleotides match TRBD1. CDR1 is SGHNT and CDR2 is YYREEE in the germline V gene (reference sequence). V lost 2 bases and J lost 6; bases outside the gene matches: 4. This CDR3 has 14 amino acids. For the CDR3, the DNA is TGTGCCAGCAGCTTCCGGGACAGGGGTGCTGAAGCTTTCTTT. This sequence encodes CASSFRDRGAEAFF.

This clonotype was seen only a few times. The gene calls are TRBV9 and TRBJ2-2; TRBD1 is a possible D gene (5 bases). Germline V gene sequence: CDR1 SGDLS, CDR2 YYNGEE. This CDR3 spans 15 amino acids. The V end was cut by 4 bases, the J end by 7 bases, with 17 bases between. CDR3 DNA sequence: TGTGCCAGCAGCTTACAAACAACAGGTTACGGGGAGCTGTTTTTT. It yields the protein CASSLQTTGYGELFF. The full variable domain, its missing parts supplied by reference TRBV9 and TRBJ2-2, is DSGVTQTPKHLITATGQRVTLRCSPRSGDLSVYWYQQSLDQGLQFLIQYYNGEERAKGNILERFSAQQFPDLHSELNLSSLELGDSALYFCASSLQTTGYGELFFGEGSRLTVL.

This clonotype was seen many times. The CDR3 is CASSSDRQETQYF. CDR3 nucleotide sequence: TGCGCCAGCAGTTCGGACAGGCAAGAGACCCAGTACTTC. The genes are TRBV10-2 and TRBJ2-5; 7 nucleotides align to TRBD1. This CDR3 spans 13 amino acids. Germline-derived CDR1 and CDR2 are WSHSY and SAAADI. The junction had 2 bases not matched to a gene; V was cut back by 5 bases and J by 2 bases.

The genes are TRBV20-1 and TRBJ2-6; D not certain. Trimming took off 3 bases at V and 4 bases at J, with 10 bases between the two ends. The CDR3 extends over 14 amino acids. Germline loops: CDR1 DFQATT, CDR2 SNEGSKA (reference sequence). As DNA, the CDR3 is TGCAGTGCTAGTGGCCGCCTCGGGGCCAACGTCCTGACTTTC. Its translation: CSASGRLGANVLTF.

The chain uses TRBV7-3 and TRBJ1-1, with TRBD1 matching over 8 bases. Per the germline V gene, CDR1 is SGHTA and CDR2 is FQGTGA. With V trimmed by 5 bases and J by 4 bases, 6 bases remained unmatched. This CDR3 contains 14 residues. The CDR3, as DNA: TGTGCCAGCAGCCCGACAGGGGAGATCACTGAAGCTTTCTTT. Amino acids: CASSPTGEITEAFF.

CDR3 in amino acids: CASSQDSPASGLSYEQYF. The CDR3, as DNA: TGTGCCAGCAGCCAAGATTCCCCCGCCAGCGGGCTTTCCTACGAGCAGTACTTC. V and J are TRBV4-2 and TRBJ2-7; weak D call: TRBD2 (6 bases). The length of the CDR3 is 18 residues. Per germline, CDR1 LGHNA and CDR2 YNFKEQ. V was trimmed by 0 bases and J by 1 base, leaving 19 bases between them.

In nucleotides, the CDR3 is TGTCCGATGGGACTAACGGGGGAGCCAAGCTCCTACGAGCAGTACTTC. The encoded protein is CPMGLTGEPSSYEQYF. The chain is built from TRBV7-3 and TRBJ2-7; 7 nucleotides match TRBD2. Germline assignment: CDR1 SGHTA and CDR2 FQGTGA. The CDR3 consists of 16 residues.

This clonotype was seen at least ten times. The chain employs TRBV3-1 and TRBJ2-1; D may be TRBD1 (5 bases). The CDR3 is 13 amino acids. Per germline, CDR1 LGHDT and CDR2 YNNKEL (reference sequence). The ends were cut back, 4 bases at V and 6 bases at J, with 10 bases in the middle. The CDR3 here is CASSRQGVNEQFF. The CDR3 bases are TGTGCCAGCAGCCGACAAGGGGTCAATGAGCAGTTCTTC.

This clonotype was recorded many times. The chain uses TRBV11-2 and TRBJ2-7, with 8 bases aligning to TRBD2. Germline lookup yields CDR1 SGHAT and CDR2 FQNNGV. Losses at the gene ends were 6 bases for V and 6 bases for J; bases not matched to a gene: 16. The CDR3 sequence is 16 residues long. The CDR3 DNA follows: TGTGCCAGCAGTCCTCCGACAGGCTTAGCGGGACGCGAGCAGTACTTC. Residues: CASSPPTGLAGREQYF.

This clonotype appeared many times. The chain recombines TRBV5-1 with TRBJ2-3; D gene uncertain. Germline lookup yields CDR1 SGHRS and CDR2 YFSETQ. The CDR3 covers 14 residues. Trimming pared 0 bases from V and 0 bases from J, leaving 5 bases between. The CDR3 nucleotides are TGCGCCAGCAGCTTGGGTCAGAGCACAGATACGCAGTATTTT. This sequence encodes CASSLGQSTDTQYF.

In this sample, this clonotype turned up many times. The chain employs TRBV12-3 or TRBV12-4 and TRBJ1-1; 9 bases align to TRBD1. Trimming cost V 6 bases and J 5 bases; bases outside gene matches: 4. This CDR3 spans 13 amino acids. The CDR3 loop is CASSRGQGTEAFF. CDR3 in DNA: TGTGCCAGCAGCAGGGGACAGGGAACTGAAGCTTTCTTT.

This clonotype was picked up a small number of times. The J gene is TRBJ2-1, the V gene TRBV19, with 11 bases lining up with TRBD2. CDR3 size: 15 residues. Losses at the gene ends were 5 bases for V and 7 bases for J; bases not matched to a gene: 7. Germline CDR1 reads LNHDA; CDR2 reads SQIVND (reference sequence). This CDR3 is CASSRTSGSSNEQFF. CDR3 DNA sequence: TGTGCCAGTAGTCGAACTAGCGGGAGTTCGAATGAGCAGTTCTTC.